These 22 T cell receptor beta chains came from one sample sequenced in a study of long-term antiretroviral therapy in people with HIV. At the survey level, the v3.0 immunoSEQ assay was run. The repertoire was sequenced with immunoSEQ multiplex PCR; TCRdb's copy has only in-frame clones and lacks some. The sample carries around 40,000 clones, approximately 85% recorded once. The sample in question was unsorted PBMCs, obtained 2.2 years after starting antiretroviral therapy. The receptors derive from a man aged 18 to 35 with HIV.

The gene calls are TRBV2 and TRBJ1-2, with 11 bases fitting TRBD1. CDR1 and CDR2 from the germline V gene are SNHLY and FYNNEI. V was clipped by 2 bases and J by 2 bases; unmatched bases: 4. The CDR3 is 16 residues long. CDR3 in amino acids: CASSETGQGGNYGYTF. CDR3 coding DNA: TGTGCCAGCAGTGAAACGGGACAGGGGGGGAACTATGGCTACACCTTC. Complete variable domain (other parts from reference TRBV2 and TRBJ1-2): EPEVTQTPSHQVTQMGQEVILRCVPISNHLYFYWYRQILGQKVEFLVSFYNNEISEKSEIFDDQFSVERPDGSNFTLKIRSTKLEDSAMYFCASSETGQGGNYGYTFGSGTRLTVV.

V gene TRBV11-2 combines with J gene TRBJ2-5; no clear D gene. V gave up 5 bases and J gave up 7 bases, with 14 bases separating them. Per the germline V gene, CDR1 is SGHAT and CDR2 is FQNNGV. The CDR3 contains 13 residues. CDR3 DNA sequence: TGTGCCAGCAGCGCCCAGGAGAGAGCGACCCAGTACTTC. It yields the protein CASSAQERATQYF. Combining the CDR3 with reference TRBV11-2 and TRBJ2-5 gives the whole variable domain EAGVAQSPRYKIIEKRQSVAFWCNPISGHATLYWYQQILGQGPKLLIQFQNNGVVDDSQLPKDRFSAERLKGVDSTLKIQPAKLEDSAVYLCASSAQERATQYFGPGTRLLVL.

The CDR3: CATSNFETSGRGEQFF. Here the CDR3 DNA reads TGTGCCACCAGCAACTTCGAGACTAGCGGGAGGGGTGAGCAGTTCTTC. The V call is TRBV15, the J call TRBJ2-1; 14 bases align to TRBD2. V was clipped by 4 bases and J by 9 bases; unmatched bases: 8. Germline CDR1 is LNHNV and CDR2 is YYDKDF (reference sequence). The CDR3 has 16 amino acids. Complete variable domain (other parts from reference TRBV15 and TRBJ2-1): DAMVIQNPRYQVTQFGKPVTLSCSQTLNHNVMYWYQQKSSQAPKLLFHYYDKDFNNEADTPDNFQSRRPNTSFCFLDIRSPGLGDTAMYLCATSNFETSGRGEQFFGPGTRLTVL.

The V and J genes are TRBV27 and TRBJ2-2, with D perhaps matching TRBD2 (6 bases). The CDR3 extends over 15 amino acids. The V gene lost 3 bases and the J gene lost 6 bases, with 14 bases spanning the gap. The germline V gene has CDR1 MNHEY and CDR2 SMNVEV (reference sequence). For the CDR3, the DNA is TGTGCCAGCAGTTTGGTGGGAGGATATCCCGGGGAGCTGTTTTTT. Amino acid sequence: CASSLVGGYPGELFF.

V and J are TRBV4-1 and TRBJ2-4, with TRBD1 matching over 12 bases. The CDR3 loop spans 20 amino acids. Germline V gene data show CDR1 as MGHRA and CDR2 as YSYEKL. Unmatched junction bases numbered 13, after V lost 3 bases and J lost 1 base. The CDR3 is CASSHPGQGAEERAKNIQYF. The CDR3 nucleotides are TGCGCCAGCAGCCACCCGGGACAGGGGGCGGAAGAAAGGGCCAAAAACATTCAGTACTTC.

The chain combines TRBV5-4 with TRBJ1-2; 9 nucleotides match TRBD1. The CDR3 loop spans 17 amino acids. The germline CDR1 and CDR2 sequences are SGHNT and YYREEE (reference sequence). J gave up 6 bases and V 0 bases, and 12 bases lay outside the gene matches. CDR3 DNA sequence: TGTGCCAGCAGCTTGGCGGGTGGACAGGGGATTTTTAATGGCTACACCTTC. Translating gives CASSLAGGQGIFNGYTF.

V gene TRBV27 combines with J gene TRBJ2-1; D gene ambiguous. This CDR3 is built from 16 residues. Deletions cut 5 bases from V and 7 bases from J, with 21 bases between. Germline V gene data show CDR1 as MNHEY and CDR2 as SMNVEV (reference sequence). The CDR3 reads CASSDLSALGRNEQFF. Here the CDR3 DNA reads TGTGCCAGCAGTGATTTATCTGCGTTGGGCAGAAATGAGCAGTTCTTC.

V and J are TRBV9 and TRBJ2-3; 7 nucleotides match TRBD1. CDR3 length equals 13 residues. V shed 6 bases and J 1 base; nucleotides not matched to a gene: 2. The V gene's germline CDR1 is SGDLS and CDR2 YYNGEE. CDR3 bases: TGTGCCAGCAACAGGGGCGGCACAGATACGCAGTATTTT. Protein: CASNRGGTDTQYF.

The chain employs TRBV7-2 and TRBJ2-7; 9 nucleotides agree with TRBD2. The CDR3 contains 15 residues. The junction had 14 bases not matched to a gene; V was cut back by 8 bases and J by 6 bases. Germline V gives CDR1 SGHTA, CDR2 FQGNSA. The CDR3 bases are TGTGCCAGCCAGGGTCAGCGGGAGGTATTCGGCGAGCAGTACTTC. It codes for CASQGQREVFGEQYF.

The chain is built from TRBV7-2 and TRBJ1-1, with D possibly matching TRBD1 (5 bases). The germline gives CDR1 SGHTA, CDR2 FQGNSA. Trimming removed 4 bases from V and 0 bases from J, with 12 bases in between. This CDR3 is 15 amino acids long. The CDR3 sequence: CASSSFDSMNTEAFF. The CDR3, as DNA: TGTGCCAGCAGCTCATTCGACAGCATGAACACTGAAGCTTTCTTT. Filled out from reference TRBV7-2 and TRBJ1-1, the complete variable domain reads GAGVSQSPSNKVTEKGKDVELRCDPISGHTALYWYRQSLGQGLEFLIYFQGNSAPDKSGLPSDRFSAERTGGSVSTLTIQRTQQEDSAVYLCASSSFDSMNTEAFFGQGTRLTVV.

The J gene is TRBJ2-1, the V gene TRBV9, with 10 bases aligning to TRBD2. Germline V gives CDR1 SGDLS, CDR2 YYNGEE. This CDR3 is 15 amino acids long. The J segment lost 6 bases and the V segment lost 3 bases, leaving 6 bases of the junction unmatched. The DNA of the CDR3 is TGTGCCAGCAGCGCAATAGCGGGAGGAGTCAATGAGCAGTTCTTC. Its protein is CASSAIAGGVNEQFF. The variable domain in full, with the rest retrieved from reference TRBV9 and TRBJ2-1, is DSGVTQTPKHLITATGQRVTLRCSPRSGDLSVYWYQQSLDQGLQFLIQYYNGEERAKGNILERFSAQQFPDLHSELNLSSLELGDSALYFCASSAIAGGVNEQFFGPGTRLTVL.

The V and J genes are TRBV21-1 and TRBJ2-7; TRBD2, the table's D call, lacks a check against the DNA. TRBV21-1 is classified as a pseudogene. The CDR3 consists of 12 residues. This chain's CDR3 is CASSKEGGPSYF. DNA of the CDR3: TGTGCCAGCAGCAAAGAGGGGGGGCCTTCTTACTTC.

V usage is TRBV19 and J usage is TRBJ1-6, with D perhaps matching TRBD1 (5 bases). CDR1 is LNHDA and CDR2 is SQIVND in the germline V gene (reference sequence). This CDR3 spans 16 amino acids. With 0 bases removed from V and 8 bases from J, the gap between germline ends came to 14 bases. The CDR3 DNA sequence: TGTGCCAGTAGTATAGATCTGGGGGGATTACATTCACCCCTCCACTTT. It specifies CASSIDLGGLHSPLHF.

V gene TRBV7-9 combines with J gene TRBJ2-2; D call uncertain. Per the germline V gene, CDR1 is SEHNR and CDR2 is FQNEAQ (reference sequence). This CDR3 region has 18 residues. V was clipped by 2 bases and J by 8 bases, with 24 bases between them. CDR3 residues: CASSLRLPRPTKKGELFF. The CDR3 DNA reads as TGTGCCAGCAGCTTAAGGCTCCCGAGACCCACCAAAAAGGGGGAGCTGTTTTTT.

The chain combines TRBV27 with TRBJ2-2; 7 bases agree with TRBD1. The CDR3 spans 13 residues. Germline V gene data show CDR1 as MNHEY and CDR2 as SMNVEV (reference sequence). J lost 6 bases, V lost 6 bases, and 4 bases had no gene match. This CDR3 reads CASRNRGAGELFF. Written as DNA, the CDR3 is TGTGCCAGCAGAAACAGGGGTGCCGGGGAGCTGTTTTTT.

The chain joins TRBV9 to TRBJ1-2; 8 bases align to TRBD1. CDR1 is SGDLS, CDR2 YYNGEE, per germline. The V gene end was trimmed by 4 bases and the J gene end by 4 bases; junction bases not matched to a gene: 9. The CDR3 extends over 15 amino acids. The CDR3 spells CASSRGPGQGYGYTF. Written as DNA, the CDR3 is TGTGCCAGCAGCCGTGGGCCAGGACAGGGCTATGGCTACACCTTC. Looking up the rest from reference TRBV9 and TRBJ1-2 gives the full variable domain: DSGVTQTPKHLITATGQRVTLRCSPRSGDLSVYWYQQSLDQGLQFLIQYYNGEERAKGNILERFSAQQFPDLHSELNLSSLELGDSALYFCASSRGPGQGYGYTFGSGTRLTVV.

V gene TRBV5-3 combines with J gene TRBJ1-1; no definite D call. TRBV5-3 is treated as an ORF (open reading frame) with a function not yet certain. The CDR3 spans 13 residues. Trimming took off 4 bases at V and 0 bases at J, with 7 bases between the two ends. The DNA for the CDR3 is TGTGCCAGAAGCCTGTGGGTGAACACTGAAGCTTTCTTT. This gives the protein CARSLWVNTEAFF.

This clone appeared a single time. The V call is TRBV7-9, the J call TRBJ2-1, with TRBD1 matching 7 bases. V was pared by 4 bases and J by 4 bases, with 7 bases of the junction left unmatched. CDR1 SEHNR and CDR2 FQNEAQ come from the germline V gene (reference sequence). This CDR3 region has 15 residues. CDR3: CASSSQGNFYNEQFF. For the CDR3, the DNA is TGTGCCAGCAGCTCACAGGGGAACTTTTACAATGAGCAGTTCTTC.

The rearrangement joins TRBV4-3 to TRBJ2-7, with 7 bases identical to TRBD1. J was trimmed by 3 bases and V by 1 base; bases with no gene match: 6. Germline-derived CDR1 and CDR2 are LGHNA and YSLEER. This CDR3 contains 15 residues. CDR3 coding DNA: TGCGCCAGCAGCCAAGGGCAGGGGGACGTCTACGAGCAGTACTTC. Residues: CASSQGQGDVYEQYF.

This clone turned up a few times. The chain uses TRBV4-3 and TRBJ2-7; 7 bases line up with TRBD1. This CDR3 has 16 amino acids. Germline V gene lookup returns CDR1 LGHNA and CDR2 YSLEER. The junction had 8 bases not matched to a gene; V was cut back by 0 bases and J by 3 bases. The CDR3 loop is CASSQEQGPVGYEQYF. The CDR3 DNA reads as TGCGCCAGCAGCCAAGAACAGGGGCCTGTGGGCTACGAGCAGTACTTC.

V gene TRBV27 combines with J gene TRBJ2-7; the D call may be TRBD1 or TRBD2 (5 bases each). CDR1 is MNHEY and CDR2 is SMNVEV in the germline V gene (reference sequence). Trimming took off 4 bases at V and 2 bases at J, with 9 bases between the two ends. The CDR3 covers 13 residues. CDR3 sequence: CASSSGRTYEQYF. In nucleotides, the CDR3 is TGTGCCAGCAGTTCGGGACGGACCTACGAGCAGTACTTC.

V and J are TRBV9 and TRBJ2-5, with 9 bases that match TRBD1. The CDR3 contains 17 residues. The germline V gene has CDR1 SGDLS and CDR2 YYNGEE. V gave up 0 bases and J gave up 4 bases; unmatched junction bases: 10. CDR3 nucleotides: TGTGCCAGCAGCGTAGGTGTTAGGGGGACAGGGACAGAGACCCAGTACTTC. Protein product: CASSVGVRGTGTETQYF.